A selection of T cell receptor beta chains follows, all from one sample in a study of cytomegalovirus exposure and HLA in healthy donors. The method was immunoSEQ multiplex PCR; TCRdb's version includes in-frame clones alone and lacks a portion of them. The data hold approximately 210,000 clones, with around 74% observed a single time. Sequenced: PBMCs. Receptors were obtained from a girl between 5 and 17 years old in good health and CMV-seropositive. Each CDR3 is given without its conserved first and last residue. A D gene is named only where the DNA matches it firmly. Not every row has a clone size; where given, it reads once, few, many or a size class.

v_call: TRBV7-6
cdr3_length: 14
d_call: NA
clone_size: NA
cdr3_aa: ASSSNDRRANSPLH

v_call: TRBV7-6
cdr3_length: 13
d_call: TRBD1
clone_size: NA
cdr3_aa: ASSLQGVWTDTQY

v_call: TRBV29-1
cdr3_length: 13
d_call: NA
clone_size: few
cdr3_aa: SVAAPGHPNEKLF

v_call: TRBV7-8
cdr3_length: 15
d_call: TRBD1
clone_size: NA
cdr3_aa: ASSPGQGAYSNQPQH

v_call: TRBV5-6
cdr3_length: 11
d_call: NA
clone_size: NA
cdr3_aa: ASSGGVSYEQY

v_call: TRBV6-1
cdr3_length: 14
d_call: TRBD1
clone_size: few
cdr3_aa: ASSEGSRGPGNTIY

v_call: TRBV4-1
cdr3_length: 15
d_call: NA
clone_size: once
cdr3_aa: ASSQVVTPSLEETQY

v_call: TRBV6-6
cdr3_length: 11
d_call: NA
clone_size: NA
cdr3_aa: ASSTPGGDEQY

v_call: TRBV7-2
cdr3_length: 13
d_call: TRBD1
clone_size: NA
cdr3_aa: ASSPSSGQSYEQY

v_call: TRBV7-9
cdr3_length: 13
d_call: TRBD2
clone_size: once
cdr3_aa: ASTGTSGVADEQY

v_call: TRBV7-2
cdr3_length: 14
d_call: NA
clone_size: NA
cdr3_aa: ASSLAGGPNYNEQF

v_call: TRBV7-6
cdr3_length: 16
d_call: TRBD2
clone_size: NA
cdr3_aa: ASSFVAGGKVELSEQY

v_call: TRBV7-2
cdr3_length: 13
d_call: TRBD2
clone_size: NA
cdr3_aa: ASTLSGGPSYEQY

v_call: TRBV11-3
cdr3_length: 9
d_call: NA
clone_size: NA
cdr3_aa: ASRPGGPGG

v_call: TRBV7-2
cdr3_length: 13
d_call: TRBD1
clone_size: NA
cdr3_aa: ASSIPGQGGYGYT

v_call: TRBV11-3
cdr3_length: 11
d_call: NA
clone_size: NA
cdr3_aa: ASSLAKVAEQY

v_call: TRBV10-1
cdr3_length: 11
d_call: NA
clone_size: NA
cdr3_aa: ASSESGIRELF

v_call: TRBV15
cdr3_length: 14
d_call: NA
clone_size: once
cdr3_aa: ATSRDRSGQGYEQY

v_call: TRBV27
cdr3_length: 12
d_call: TRBD1
clone_size: NA
cdr3_aa: ASSLSGTVYGYT

v_call: TRBV5-6
cdr3_length: 13
d_call: NA
clone_size: NA
cdr3_aa: ASSRGAANTGELF

v_call: TRBV6-5
cdr3_length: 11
d_call: TRBD1
clone_size: few
cdr3_aa: ASSEQGSQPQH

v_call: TRBV5-1
cdr3_length: 13
d_call: TRBD1
clone_size: once
cdr3_aa: ASSHGTGDLYGYT

v_call: TRBV27
cdr3_length: 13
d_call: NA
clone_size: few
cdr3_aa: ASSSTNQRVYGYT

v_call: TRBV7-8
cdr3_length: 12
d_call: NA
clone_size: NA
cdr3_aa: ASSPSGETYEQY

v_call: TRBV19
cdr3_length: 12
d_call: TRBD1
clone_size: NA
cdr3_aa: ASVRDRGNYGYT

v_call: TRBV6-1
cdr3_length: 12
d_call: TRBD2
clone_size: NA
cdr3_aa: ASCRGGTSYEQY